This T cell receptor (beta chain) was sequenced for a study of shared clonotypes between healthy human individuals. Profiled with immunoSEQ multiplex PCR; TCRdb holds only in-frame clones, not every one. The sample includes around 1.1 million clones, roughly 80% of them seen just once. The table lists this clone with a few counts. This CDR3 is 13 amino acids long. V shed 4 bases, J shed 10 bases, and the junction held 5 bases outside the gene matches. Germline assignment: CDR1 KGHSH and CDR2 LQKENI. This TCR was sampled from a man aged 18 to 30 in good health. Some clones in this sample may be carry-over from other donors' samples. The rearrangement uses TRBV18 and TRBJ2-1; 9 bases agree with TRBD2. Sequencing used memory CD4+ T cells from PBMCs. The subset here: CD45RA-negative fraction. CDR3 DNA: TGTGCCAGCTCACAGTCTAGCGGGGTAGAGCAGTTCTTC. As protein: CASSQSSGVEQFF.